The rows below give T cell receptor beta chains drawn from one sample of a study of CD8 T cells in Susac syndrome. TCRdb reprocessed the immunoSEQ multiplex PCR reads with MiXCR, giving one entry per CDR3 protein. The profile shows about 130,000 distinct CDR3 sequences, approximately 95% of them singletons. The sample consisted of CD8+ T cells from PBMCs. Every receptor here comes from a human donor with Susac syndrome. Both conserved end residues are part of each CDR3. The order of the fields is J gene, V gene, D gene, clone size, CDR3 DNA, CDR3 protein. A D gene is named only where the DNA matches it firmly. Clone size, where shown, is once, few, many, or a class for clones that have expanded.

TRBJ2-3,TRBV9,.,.,TGTGCCAGCAGCCCAACCGGGGGACAGCTCACAGATACGCAGTATTTT,CASSPTGGQLTDTQYF
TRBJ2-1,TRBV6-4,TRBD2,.,TGTGCCAGCAGTGACTCCACTAGCGGGAGAAGGGAGCAGTTCTTC,CASSDSTSGRREQFF
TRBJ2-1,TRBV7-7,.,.,TGTGCTAGCAGCGACGGGCGAAACAATGAGCAGTTCTTC,CASSDGRNNEQFF
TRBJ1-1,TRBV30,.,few,TGTGCCTGGAGTGTACGGGGGCAGACTGAAGCTTTCTTT,CAWSVRGQTEAFF
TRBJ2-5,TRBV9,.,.,TGTGCCAGCAGCGCAACGGGACTCGAGTCGAATCAAGAGACCCAGTACTTC,CASSATGLESNQETQYF
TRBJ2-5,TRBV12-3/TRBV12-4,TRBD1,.,TGTGCCAGCAGCCCCTCCCGGGACAGGGTACGAGAGACCCAGTACTTC,CASSPSRDRVRETQYF
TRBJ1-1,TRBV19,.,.,TGTGCCAGTAAGGCTGAAGCTTTCTTT,CASKAEAFF
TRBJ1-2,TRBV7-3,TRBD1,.,TGTGCCAGCAGCTCCGGGACAGGACCCGACTACACCTTC,CASSSGTGPDYTF
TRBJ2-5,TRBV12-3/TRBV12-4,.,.,TGTGCCAGCAGGACTTCCGGCAGGGTGCTCCAAGAGACCCAGTACTTC,CASRTSGRVLQETQYF
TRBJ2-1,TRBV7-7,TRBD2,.,TGTGCTAGCAGCACTCGACTAGCGGTCTACAATGAGCAGTTCTTC,CASSTRLAVYNEQFF
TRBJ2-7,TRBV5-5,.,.,TGTGCCAGTACAGGGTACATCTCCTACGAGCAGTACTTC,CASTGYISYEQYF
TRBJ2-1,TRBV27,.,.,TGTGCCAGCAGCCGATCTTCAGGGTTCGATTACAATGAGCAGTTCTTC,CASSRSSGFDYNEQFF
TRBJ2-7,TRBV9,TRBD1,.,TGTGCCAGCAGCTCAGGACAGGGGCCCTACGAGCAGTACTTC,CASSSGQGPYEQYF
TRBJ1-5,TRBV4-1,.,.,TGCGCCAGCAGCCAAGTGCCTGACCTTTGGCCCCAGCATTTT,CASSQVPDLWPQHF
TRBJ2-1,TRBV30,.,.,TGTGCCTGGAGTGTAAGCGTCAATGAGCAGTTCTTC,CAWSVSVNEQFF
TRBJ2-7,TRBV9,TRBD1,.,TGTGCCAGTGGGACAGGGGGCTTATGGCAGTACTTC,CASGTGGLWQYF
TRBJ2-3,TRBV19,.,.,TGTGCCAGTAGTATCGGGGGATTAGGCACAGATACGCAGTATTTT,CASSIGGLGTDTQYF
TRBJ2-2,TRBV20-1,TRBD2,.,TGCAGTGCTAGAGGGACTGTCGGGACTAGCACTGGGGAGCTGTTTTTT,CSARGTVGTSTGELFF
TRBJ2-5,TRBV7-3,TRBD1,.,TGTGCCAGCAGCCCGGGACAGCGTGGTCAAGAGACCCAGTACTTC,CASSPGQRGQETQYF
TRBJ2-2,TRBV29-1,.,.,TGCAGCGTCATGGCGGGCAGGGTTGGGTCCGGGGAGCTGTTTTTT,CSVMAGRVGSGELFF
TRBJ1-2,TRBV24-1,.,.,TGTGCCACCAGTGGAGACAGGCTGAACTATGGCTACACCTTC,CATSGDRLNYGYTF
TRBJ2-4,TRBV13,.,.,TGTGCCAGCACCATTCAGGCTTTCGAGCGGGCCAAAAACATTCAGTACTTC,CASTIQAFERAKNIQYF
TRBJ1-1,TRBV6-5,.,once,TGTGCCAGCACCAAGCCGGGGGGAGGCAACACTGAAGCTTTCTTT,CASTKPGGGNTEAFF